A single sample is the source of the 13 T cell receptor beta chains below, sequenced in a study of blood T cell repertoires in COVID-19. Assay: immunoSEQ multiplex PCR; the TCRdb copy retains only in-frame clones and omits some. Of roughly 74,000 clones listed, 88% are singletons. Material: peripheral blood. These receptors all stem from a man between 65 and 85 years old with active or convalescent COVID-19.

There are a few counts of this clone. The chain combines TRBV10-3 with TRBJ1-4, with TRBD1 as a possible D gene (5 bases). The V end was cut by 4 bases, the J end by 2 bases, with 11 bases between. There are 15 residues in the CDR3. Per the germline V gene, CDR1 is ENHRY and CDR2 is SYGVKD. CDR3 sequence (DNA): TGTGCCATCAGTGCCGGGGGGTCGACTAATGAAAAACTGTTTTTT. Protein product: CAISAGGSTNEKLFF.

This chain connects TRBV14 to TRBJ2-1; D is possibly TRBD1 (5 bases). CDR1 is SGHDN and CDR2 is FVKESK in the germline V gene. The CDR3 is made up of 16 amino acids. V shed 1 base and J shed 4 bases, with 14 bases lying between them. CDR3 bases: TGTGCCAGCAGCCAAGTATTCAGGGCACAATACAATGAGCAGTTCTTC. Amino acid sequence: CASSQVFRAQYNEQFF.

The chain is built from TRBV14 and TRBJ2-2; D gene uncertain. This CDR3 is built from 13 residues. Trimming removed 1 base at V and 4 bases at J, with 4 bases between. CDR1 and CDR2 from the germline V gene are SGHDN and FVKESK. CDR3 bases: TGTGCCAGCAGCCAAGCGGGCACCGGGGAGCTGTTTTTT. As protein: CASSQAGTGELFF.

The chain employs TRBV6-1 and TRBJ1-2, with 7 bases aligning to TRBD1. The germline V gene encodes CDR1 MNHNS and CDR2 SASEGT. This CDR3 is 13 amino acids long. The trim removed 3 bases at V and 4 bases at J, leaving 2 bases unmatched. CDR3 in amino acids: CASSDPGGYGYTF. CDR3 DNA: TGTGCCAGCAGTGACCCAGGGGGCTATGGCTACACCTTC.

This clone was recorded only once. The CDR3 bases are TGTGCCAGCAGCAGACAGGGTGGGATCACTGAAGCTTTCTTT. Its translation: CASSRQGGITEAFF. V and J are TRBV6-5 and TRBJ1-1, with TRBD1 identical over 7 bases. Germline lookup yields CDR1 MNHEY and CDR2 SVGAGI. Unmatched junction bases numbered 8, after V lost 6 bases and J lost 4 bases. The CDR3 is made up of 14 amino acids.

CDR3 DNA sequence: TGTGCCAGCTCACCATCTGGACAGGGGTATCAGCCCCAGCATTTT. Translation: CASSPSGQGYQPQHF. The chain joins TRBV18 to TRBJ1-5; 9 nucleotides match TRBD1. The CDR3 extends over 15 amino acids. Germline CDR1 is KGHSH and CDR2 is LQKENI. V gave up 2 bases and J gave up 5 bases; unmatched junction bases: 4.

This rearrangement joins TRBV7-8 to TRBJ2-3; 12 bases fit TRBD2. Trimming cost V 1 base and J 4 bases; bases outside gene matches: 6. The CDR3 runs 17 residues. Germline CDR1 reads SGHVS; CDR2 reads FQNEAQ. CDR3 sequence: CASSLGSSGGASDTQYF. Here the CDR3 DNA reads TGTGCCAGCAGCTTAGGTTCTAGCGGGGGGGCCTCAGATACGCAGTATTTT.

The gene calls are TRBV2 and TRBJ1-4; perhaps TRBD1 as D (5 bases). The V end was cut by 8 bases, the J end by 8 bases, with 9 bases between. The CDR3 has 11 amino acids. Germline CDR1 SNHLY, CDR2 FYNNEI. CDR3 coding DNA: TGTGCCAGCGCGGGGGAAGAAAAACTGTTTTTT. Residues: CASAGEEKLFF.

The J gene is TRBJ1-2, the V gene TRBV19, with a weak D call TRBD1 (6 bases). Germline V lookup: CDR1 LNHDA, CDR2 SQIVND (reference sequence). This CDR3 has 11 amino acids. Between the trimmed V and J ends, which lost 10 bases and 7 bases, there was a span of 13 bases. This CDR3 reads CATNGGGGYTF. CDR3 bases: TGTGCCACGAATGGGGGCGGTGGCTACACCTTC.

This chain joins TRBV9 and TRBJ1-1; 10 bases match TRBD1. Germline V CDR1 and CDR2: SGDLS, YYNGEE. The CDR3 totals 15 residues. V lost 5 bases and J lost 1; bases outside the gene matches: 5. CDR3: CASSGTGARNTEAFF. The CDR3 DNA is TGTGCCAGCAGTGGGACAGGGGCCCGGAACACTGAAGCTTTCTTT. The variable domain in full, completed from reference TRBV9 and TRBJ1-1, reads DSGVTQTPKHLITATGQRVTLRCSPRSGDLSVYWYQQSLDQGLQFLIQYYNGEERAKGNILERFSAQQFPDLHSELNLSSLELGDSALYFCASSGTGARNTEAFFGQGTRLTVV.

The chain links TRBV12-3 or TRBV12-4 to TRBJ1-1; no clear D gene. CDR3 size: 12 residues. Deletions cut 2 bases from V and 1 base from J, with 2 bases between. The CDR3 bases are TGTGCCAGCAGTTTACAGAACACTGAAGCTTTCTTT. It encodes CASSLQNTEAFF.

V gene TRBV11-2 combines with J gene TRBJ2-1; D not certain. Trimming took 1 base from V and 5 from J, leaving 9 bases between them. CDR3 size: 14 residues. Germline lookup yields CDR1 SGHAT and CDR2 FQNNGV. CDR3 amino acids: CASSLGSFDNEQFF. CDR3 sequence (DNA): TGTGCCAGCAGCTTAGGGAGTTTTGACAATGAGCAGTTCTTC.

CDR3 bases: TGCGCCAGCAGCTCTGGACTTCACACAGATACGCAGTATTTT. The encoded protein is CASSSGLHTDTQYF. The chain joins TRBV5-1 to TRBJ2-3; D might be TRBD2 (5 bases). This CDR3 comprises 14 residues. CDR1 SGHRS and CDR2 YFSETQ come from the germline V gene. V was clipped by 3 bases and J by 2 bases, with 10 bases between them.